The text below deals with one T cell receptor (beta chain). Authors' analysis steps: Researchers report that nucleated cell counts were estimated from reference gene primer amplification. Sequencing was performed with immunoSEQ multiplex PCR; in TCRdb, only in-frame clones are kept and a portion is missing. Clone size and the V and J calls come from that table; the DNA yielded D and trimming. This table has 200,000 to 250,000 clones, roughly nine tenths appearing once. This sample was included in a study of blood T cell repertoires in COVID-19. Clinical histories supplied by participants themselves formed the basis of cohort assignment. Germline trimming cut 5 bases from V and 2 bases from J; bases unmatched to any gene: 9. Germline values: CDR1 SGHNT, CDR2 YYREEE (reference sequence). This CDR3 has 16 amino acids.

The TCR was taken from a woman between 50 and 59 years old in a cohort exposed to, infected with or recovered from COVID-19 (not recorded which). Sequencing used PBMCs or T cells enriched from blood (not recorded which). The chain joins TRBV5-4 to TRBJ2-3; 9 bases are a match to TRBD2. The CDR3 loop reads CASSVKGGGDTDTQYF. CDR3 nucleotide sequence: TGTGCCAGCAGTGTGAAGGGCGGGGGGGACACAGATACGCAGTATTTT.